A single sample is the source of the 5 T cell receptor beta chains below, sequenced in a study of shared clonotypes between healthy human individuals. Using immunoSEQ multiplex PCR, the repertoire was profiled, and TCRdb retains in-frame clones only, with some absent. The table records 650,000 to 700,000 clones, 90% of them present only once. The specimen sequenced was memory CD8+ T cells from PBMCs. Subset noted: CD45RO+ cells pooled with CCR7-negative TemRA cells. All receptors derive from a man between 18 and 35 years old in good health. Some clones in this sample may be carry-over from other donors' samples.

The CDR3 region has the DNA TGTGCCAGCAGGTTGGGCAGGGGTTACAATGAGCAGTTCTTC. Protein sequence: CASRLGRGYNEQFF. This chain uses TRBV28 with TRBJ2-1, with D possibly matching TRBD1 (6 bases). CDR3 length: 14 amino acids. Deletions cut 6 bases from V and 4 bases from J, with 13 bases between. Germline values: CDR1 MDHEN, CDR2 SYDVKM.

The chain recombines TRBV27 with TRBJ2-7; D remains unclear. Germline V gene lookup returns CDR1 MNHEY and CDR2 SMNVEV (reference sequence). The CDR3 length is 11 residues. V was clipped by 4 bases and J by 6 bases, with 7 bases between them. CDR3 loop: CASSSPSEQYF. CDR3 in DNA: TGTGCCAGCAGTTCCCCTTCCGAGCAGTACTTC.

CDR3 loop: CASSQDLEGETQYF. The CDR3 DNA reads as TGTGCCAGCAGCCAAGATCTGGAGGGAGAGACCCAGTACTTC. The chain carries TRBV14 and TRBJ2-5; TRBD2 might be the D (6 bases). Germline V gene sequence: CDR1 SGHDN, CDR2 FVKESK. V lost 0 bases and J lost 4, with 9 bases in between. This CDR3 is built from 14 residues.

V is TRBV5-6 and J is TRBJ2-7, with 7 bases aligning to TRBD2. There are 16 residues in the CDR3. V lost 2 bases to trimming and J lost 2 bases; unmatched junction nucleotides: 10. Germline V gene data show CDR1 as SGHDT and CDR2 as YYEEEE. In DNA form, the CDR3 reads TGTGCCAGCAGCTTTATAGCGGGCGATCGAACCTACGAGCAGTACTTC. As protein: CASSFIAGDRTYEQYF.

This clone was seen once. The chain has TRBV28 and TRBJ2-3; D call uncertain. The CDR3 runs 13 residues. CDR1 is MDHEN and CDR2 is SYDVKM in the germline V gene. The V and J ends lost 2 bases and 6 bases respectively, with 9 bases between them. Written as DNA, the CDR3 is TGTGCCAGCAGTTTAATATTGGTGGATACGCAGTATTTT. This codes for CASSLILVDTQYF.